One sample yielded the 17 T cell receptor beta chains listed below, sequenced in a study of blood T cell repertoires in COVID-19. Clones were read by immunoSEQ multiplex PCR, and TCRdb kept only the in-frame ones, dropping some. The sample carries around 300,000 clones, roughly 90% recorded once. The sample taken for sequencing was PBMCs or T cells enriched from blood (not recorded which). The receptors come from a woman aged 18-29 years with acute COVID-19.

This clone turned up a few times. The chain is built from TRBV6-4 and TRBJ2-1; tentatively, D is TRBD1 (8 bases). Deletions cut 10 bases from V and 9 bases from J, with 22 bases between. The length of the CDR3 is 14 residues. Germline V CDR1 and CDR2: MRHNA, SNTAGT. The CDR3 DNA reads as TGTGCCACCCAAACGACAGGGGAGGGCGGTGAGCAGTTCTTC. Its translation: CATQTTGEGGEQFF.

The rearrangement links TRBV11-2 to TRBJ2-2, with D possibly matching TRBD2 (6 bases). The CDR3 spans 16 residues. The V and J ends lost 3 bases and 0 bases respectively, with 11 bases between them. Germline CDR1 is SGHAT and CDR2 is FQNNGV. CDR3 in amino acids: CASSFPRLANTGELFF. CDR3 sequence (DNA): TGTGCCAGCAGCTTCCCCCGACTAGCGAACACCGGGGAGCTGTTTTTT.

This clone was counted only a few times. This chain links TRBV11-3 with TRBJ2-2, with no clear D. Trimming shortened V by 1 base and J by 6 bases, and 9 bases separated the two germline ends. This CDR3 spans 14 amino acids. Germline V gives CDR1 SGHNT, CDR2 YENEEA. The CDR3 DNA reads as TGTGCCAGCAGCTTAGCGGTAGCAGCCGGGGAGCTGTTTTTT. Its translation: CASSLAVAAGELFF. Based on the CDR3 plus reference TRBV11-3 and TRBJ2-2, the full variable domain is EAGVVQSPRYKIIEKKQPVAFWCNPISGHNTLYWYLQNLGQGPELLIRYENEEAVDDSQLPKDRFSAERLKGVDSTLKIQPAELGDSAVYLCASSLAVAAGELFFGEGSRLTVL.

The chain joins TRBV19 to TRBJ1-2; 8 bases agree with TRBD1. CDR1 and CDR2 from the germline V gene are LNHDA and SQIVND (reference sequence). Unmatched junction bases numbered 11, after V lost 2 bases and J lost 3 bases. The CDR3 runs to 17 residues. The CDR3 sequence: CASSIFSPTGVDYGYTF. In DNA, the CDR3 is TGTGCCAGTAGTATATTTTCCCCGACAGGGGTCGACTATGGCTACACCTTC.

Only one count was recorded for this clone. The chain carries TRBV28 and TRBJ2-1, with D perhaps matching TRBD2 (6 bases). The CDR3 consists of 14 residues. Germline-derived CDR1 and CDR2 are MDHEN and SYDVKM. Between the trimmed V and J ends, which lost 2 bases and 5 bases, there was a span of 10 bases. Here the CDR3 reads CASSLPGANNEQFF. In DNA, the CDR3 is TGTGCCAGCAGTTTACCGGGAGCAAACAATGAGCAGTTCTTC.

The V gene is TRBV3-1 (or the pseudogene TRBV3-2), the J gene TRBJ2-6; 10 positions agree with TRBD2. V lost 0 bases and J lost 1; bases outside the gene matches: 6. The CDR3 loop spans 19 amino acids. CDR1 and CDR2 from the germline V gene are LGHDT and YNNKEL (reference sequence). The CDR3 DNA reads TGTGCCAGCAGCCAAGAAGGAGCGGGAGGGCCGTCTGGGGCCAACGTCCTGACTTTC. It translates to CASSQEGAGGPSGANVLTF.

This chain joins TRBV5-1 and TRBJ1-6; maybe TRBD1 (6 bases). The CDR3 totals 14 residues. Germline lookup yields CDR1 SGHRS and CDR2 YFSETQ. Deletions cut 4 bases from V and 7 bases from J, with 12 bases between. This chain's CDR3 is CASSPDSLNSPLHF. DNA for the CDR3: TGCGCCAGCAGCCCGGACAGTCTGAATTCACCCCTCCACTTT.

V usage is TRBV11-2 and J usage is TRBJ2-5; 11 bases are shared with TRBD2. CDR3 length: 14 residues. Germline assignment: CDR1 SGHAT and CDR2 FQNNGV. With V trimmed by 6 bases and J by 4 bases, 4 bases remained unmatched. The CDR3, as DNA: TGTGCCAGCAGGTCAGGACTAGCGGGAGAGACCCAGTACTTC. Protein product: CASRSGLAGETQYF.

V and J are TRBV6-2 or TRBV6-3 and TRBJ1-1; 7 nucleotides agree with TRBD1. The CDR3 has 14 residues. Trimming removed 6 bases from V and 6 bases from J; junction bases left unmatched: 10. The germline gives CDR1 MNHEY, CDR2 SVGEGT. The CDR3 DNA is TGTGCCAGCAGCCCCCTAGGGGGCTACGCTGAAGCTTTCTTT. The encoded protein is CASSPLGGYAEAFF.

V usage is TRBV5-1 and J usage is TRBJ2-7; TRBD1 might be the D (5 bases). V dropped 0 bases and J dropped 6 bases, with 16 bases sitting between them. The length of the CDR3 is 15 residues. Germline CDR1 SGHRS, CDR2 YFSETQ. The CDR3 DNA sequence: TGCGCCAGCAGCTTGGTGGCAGGGCTCAACATCGAGCAGTACTTC. It codes for CASSLVAGLNIEQYF.

The V call is TRBV5-4, the J call TRBJ2-7; 8 bases are shared with TRBD2. Per the germline V gene, CDR1 is SGHNT and CDR2 is YYREEE (reference sequence). The CDR3 runs 16 residues. The V and J ends lost 4 bases and 4 bases, in that order; junction bases with no gene match: 13. The CDR3 is CASSRGREAISYEQYF. For the CDR3, the DNA is TGTGCCAGCAGCCGCGGGCGGGAGGCCATTTCTTACGAGCAGTACTTC. Complete variable domain (other parts from reference TRBV5-4 and TRBJ2-7): ETGVTQSPTHLIKTRGQQVTLRCSSQSGHNTVSWYQQALGQGPQFIFQYYREEENGRGNFPPRFSGLQFPNYSSELNVNALELDDSALYLCASSRGREAISYEQYFGPGTRLTVT.

The rearrangement links TRBV27 to TRBJ2-3, with 11 positions matching TRBD2. Per germline, CDR1 MNHEY and CDR2 SMNVEV (reference sequence). V lost 5 bases to trimming and J lost 3 bases; unmatched junction nucleotides: 4. The CDR3 is 15 amino acids. The CDR3 sequence: CASSPRTSGTDTQYF. CDR3 in DNA: TGTGCCAGCAGTCCCCGGACTAGCGGGACAGATACGCAGTATTTT.

This clone was counted a single time. The V call is TRBV6-5, the J call TRBJ2-7; 7 nucleotides match TRBD1. V was clipped by 6 bases and J by 4 bases; unmatched bases: 6. Germline values: CDR1 MNHEY, CDR2 SVGAGI. The CDR3 extends over 13 amino acids. The CDR3: CASRTGPQYEQYF. Written as DNA, the CDR3 is TGTGCCAGCAGGACAGGGCCCCAATACGAGCAGTACTTC.

The chain couples TRBV5-6 to TRBJ1-5; perhaps TRBD1 as D (6 bases). CDR1 SGHDT and CDR2 YYEEEE come from the germline V gene. The CDR3 has 15 amino acids. With 7 bases removed from V and 3 bases from J, the gap between germline ends came to 17 bases. CDR3 protein: CASSRRGAINQPQHF. The CDR3 coding sequence is TGTGCCAGCTCGCGGCGGGGGGCGATCAATCAGCCCCAGCATTTT.

This clone occurred once. V gene TRBV18 combines with J gene TRBJ1-1; D might be TRBD1 (5 bases). Trimming stripped 5 bases from V and 1 base from J, with 8 bases between. This CDR3 region has 13 residues. The germline V gene has CDR1 KGHSH and CDR2 LQKENI. The CDR3 loop reads CASSEGENTEAFF. Written as DNA, the CDR3 is TGTGCCAGCTCAGAAGGGGAGAACACTGAAGCTTTCTTT. Based on the CDR3 plus reference TRBV18 and TRBJ1-1, the full variable domain is NAGVMQNPRHLVRRRGQEARLRCSPMKGHSHVYWYRQLPEEGLKFMVYLQKENIIDESGMPKERFSAEFPKEGPSILRIQQVVRGDSAAYFCASSEGENTEAFFGQGTRLTVV.

This clone was seen just once. The chain uses TRBV7-9 and TRBJ1-5; TRBD1 matches 9 bases. Germline V gene data show CDR1 as SEHNR and CDR2 as FQNEAQ (reference sequence). The CDR3 contains 15 residues. The junction had 3 bases not matched to a gene; V was cut back by 1 base and J by 5 bases. CDR3 DNA: TGTGCCAGCAGCTTAGGGGGACAGGGATATCAGCCCCAGCATTTT. Translation gives CASSLGGQGYQPQHF.

This clone was counted a single time. The CDR3 nucleotides read TGCGCCAGCAGCCAAGGACAGGGGGGCTATGGCTACACCTTC. Translating gives CASSQGQGGYGYTF. The chain is built from TRBV5-1 and TRBJ1-2; 10 bases are a match to TRBD1. Germline CDR1 reads SGHRS; CDR2 reads YFSETQ. This CDR3 region has 14 residues. Trimming took 4 bases from V and 4 from J; bases not matched to a gene: 4.